This T cell receptor beta chain was documented in a study of shared clonotypes between healthy human individuals. Study as a whole: A few men and a couple of women, aged 18 to 49, were donors.

Terminally differentiated effector memory CD45RA+ cells were excluded by CCR7 positive selection of CD45RO-negative cells. Some clones are missing from TCRdb's copy, which holds only in-frame ones; the method was immunoSEQ multiplex PCR. This table holds about 2.1 million clones, about 93% found once. On this clone: Its antigen is still unknown.

J was trimmed by 7 bases and V by 3 bases; bases with no gene match: 9. Germline CDR1 and CDR2: MGHDK and SYGVNS. This CDR3 spans 15 amino acids. Findings and caveats of the study: A reduction in generation probabilities was seen for non-shared clonotypes relative to those shared by all four donors.

V is TRBV25-1 and J is TRBJ2-3, with TRBD1 identical over 8 bases. The sequence was collected from a young man in good health. Some clones in this sample may be carry-over from other donors' samples. The sequencing sample was made of naive CD8+ T cells from PBMCs. CDR3 DNA: TGTGCCAGCAGTGACCGGACAGGGACGCGGAATACGCAGTATTTT. Translating gives CASSDRTGTRNTQYF.